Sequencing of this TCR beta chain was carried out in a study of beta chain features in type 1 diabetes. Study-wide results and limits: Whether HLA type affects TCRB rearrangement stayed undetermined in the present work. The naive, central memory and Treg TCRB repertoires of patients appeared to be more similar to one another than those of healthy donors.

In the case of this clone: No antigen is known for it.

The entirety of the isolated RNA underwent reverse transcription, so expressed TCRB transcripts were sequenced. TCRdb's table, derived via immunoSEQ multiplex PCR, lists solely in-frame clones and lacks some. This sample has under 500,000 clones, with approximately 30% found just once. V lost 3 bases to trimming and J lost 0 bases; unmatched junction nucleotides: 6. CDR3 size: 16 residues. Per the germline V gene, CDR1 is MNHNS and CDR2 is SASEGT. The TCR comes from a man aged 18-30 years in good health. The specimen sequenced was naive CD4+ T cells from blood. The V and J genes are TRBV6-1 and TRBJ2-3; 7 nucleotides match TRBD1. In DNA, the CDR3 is TGTGCCAGCAGTGATCGACCGGGACAGAGCACAGATACGCAGTATTTT. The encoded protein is CASSDRPGQSTDTQYF.